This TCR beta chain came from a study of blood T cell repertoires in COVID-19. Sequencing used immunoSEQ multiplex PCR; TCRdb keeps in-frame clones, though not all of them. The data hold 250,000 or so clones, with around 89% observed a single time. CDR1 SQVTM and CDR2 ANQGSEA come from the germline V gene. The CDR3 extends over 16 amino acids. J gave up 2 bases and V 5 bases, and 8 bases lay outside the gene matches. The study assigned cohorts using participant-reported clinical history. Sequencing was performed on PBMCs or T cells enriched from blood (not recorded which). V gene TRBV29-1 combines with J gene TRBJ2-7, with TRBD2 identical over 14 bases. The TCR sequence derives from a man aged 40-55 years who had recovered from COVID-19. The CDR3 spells CSVHHPGLAGAYEQYF. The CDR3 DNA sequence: TGCAGCGTTCACCATCCGGGACTAGCGGGAGCCTACGAGCAGTACTTC.